Listed here is a single T cell receptor (beta chain). This sample was included in a study of OX40 agonist ivuxolimab in advanced cancers. The CDR3 is 13 residues long. Trimming stripped 2 bases from V and 4 bases from J, with 8 bases between. Germline V gives CDR1 ENHRY, CDR2 SYGVKD. Using immunoSEQ multiplex PCR, the repertoire was profiled, and TCRdb retains in-frame clones only, with some absent. This table holds approximately 79,000 clones, 92% found once. The receptor comes from an adult with an advanced solid tumor such as melanoma, head and neck, liver or kidney cancer. The sample in question was CD4+ or CD8+ T cells sorted from blood, obtained in a trial of the OX40 agonist ivuxolimab. The chain uses TRBV10-3 and TRBJ1-2; tentative D call: TRBD1 (5 bases). The chain's CDR3 is CAISEPGLYGYTF. CDR3 bases: TGTGCCATCAGTGAGCCAGGGCTCTATGGCTACACCTTC.